Reported below is one T cell receptor beta chain. The sample originates from a study of blood T cell repertoires in COVID-19. The junction had 5 bases not matched to a gene; V was cut back by 1 base and J by 2 bases. The CDR3 loop spans 16 amino acids. Germline V gives CDR1 SGHTA, CDR2 FQGTGA. Cohort placement rested on clinical history that participants reported themselves. Original processing notes: Amplification with reference gene primers provided the estimates of nucleated cell counts. Some clones are missing from TCRdb's copy, which holds only in-frame ones; the method was immunoSEQ multiplex PCR. V and J calls and clone size are those listed in that table; D and trimming were worked out from the DNA. The top ten clones hold around 3% of a sample with roughly 380,000 clones, roughly 87% of them seen once.

Sequencing was performed on PBMCs or T cells enriched from blood (not recorded which). This receptor was taken from a woman aged 30 to 39 who had recovered from COVID-19. J is TRBJ2-3 and V is TRBV7-3, with 8 bases aligning to TRBD2. The CDR3 here is CASSLRPRGVTDTQYF. For the CDR3, the DNA is TGTGCCAGCAGCTTAAGACCGCGGGGGGTCACAGATACGCAGTATTTT. The full variable domain, its missing parts supplied by reference TRBV7-3 and TRBJ2-3, is GAGVSQTPSNKVTEKGKYVELRCDPISGHTALYWYRQSLGQGPEFLIYFQGTGAADDSGLPNDRFFAVRPEGSVSTLKIQRTERGDSAVYLCASSLRPRGVTDTQYFGPGTRLTVL.